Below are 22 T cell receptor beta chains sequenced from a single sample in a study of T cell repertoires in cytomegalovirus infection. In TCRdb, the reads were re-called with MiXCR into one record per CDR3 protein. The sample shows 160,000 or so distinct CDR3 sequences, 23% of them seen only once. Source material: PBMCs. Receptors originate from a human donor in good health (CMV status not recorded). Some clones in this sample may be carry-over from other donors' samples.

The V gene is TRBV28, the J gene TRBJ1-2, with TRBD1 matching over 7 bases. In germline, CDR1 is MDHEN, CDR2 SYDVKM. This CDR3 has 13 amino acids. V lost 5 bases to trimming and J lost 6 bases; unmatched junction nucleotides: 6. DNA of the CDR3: TGTGCCAGCAGTGTGACAGGGAGGGATGGCTACACCTTC. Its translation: CASSVTGRDGYTF.

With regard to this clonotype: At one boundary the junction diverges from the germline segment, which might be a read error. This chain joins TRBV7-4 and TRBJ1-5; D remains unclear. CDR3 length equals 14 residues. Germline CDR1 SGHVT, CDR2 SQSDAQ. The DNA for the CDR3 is TGTGCCAACAGCTTAGGGCTGCCCAATCAGCCCCAGCATTTT. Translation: CANSLGLPNQPQHF.

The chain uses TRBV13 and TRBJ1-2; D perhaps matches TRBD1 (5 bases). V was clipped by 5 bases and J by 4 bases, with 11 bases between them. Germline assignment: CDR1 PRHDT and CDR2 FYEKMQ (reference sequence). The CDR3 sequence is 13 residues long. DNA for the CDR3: TGTGCCAGCAGCGTCGCAGGGTTCTATGGCTACACCTTC. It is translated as CASSVAGFYGYTF.

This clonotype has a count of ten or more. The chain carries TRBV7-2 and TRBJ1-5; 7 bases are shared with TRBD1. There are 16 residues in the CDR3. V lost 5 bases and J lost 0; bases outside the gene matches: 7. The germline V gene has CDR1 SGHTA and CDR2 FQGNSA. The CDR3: CASSPRTGYSNQPQHF. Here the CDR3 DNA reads TGTGCCAGCAGCCCGCGGACAGGTTATAGCAATCAGCCCCAGCATTTT.

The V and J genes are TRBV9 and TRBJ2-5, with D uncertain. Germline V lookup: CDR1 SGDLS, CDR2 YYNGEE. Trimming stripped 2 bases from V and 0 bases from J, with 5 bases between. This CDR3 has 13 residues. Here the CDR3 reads CASSVWDQETQYF. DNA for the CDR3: TGTGCCAGCAGCGTGTGGGACCAAGAGACCCAGTACTTC.

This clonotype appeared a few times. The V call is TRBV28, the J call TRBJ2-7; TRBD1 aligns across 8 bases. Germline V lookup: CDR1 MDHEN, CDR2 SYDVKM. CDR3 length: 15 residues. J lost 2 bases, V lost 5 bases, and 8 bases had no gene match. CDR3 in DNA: TGTGCCAGCAGTCGTCCTGGACAGGGCGCCTACGAGCAGTACTTC. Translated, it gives CASSRPGQGAYEQYF.

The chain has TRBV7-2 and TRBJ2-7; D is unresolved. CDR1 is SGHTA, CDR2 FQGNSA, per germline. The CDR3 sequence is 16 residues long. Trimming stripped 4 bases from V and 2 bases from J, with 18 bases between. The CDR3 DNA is TGTGCCAGCAGCTCAGGATTAGGACCATCGACCTACGAGCAGTACTTC. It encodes CASSSGLGPSTYEQYF.

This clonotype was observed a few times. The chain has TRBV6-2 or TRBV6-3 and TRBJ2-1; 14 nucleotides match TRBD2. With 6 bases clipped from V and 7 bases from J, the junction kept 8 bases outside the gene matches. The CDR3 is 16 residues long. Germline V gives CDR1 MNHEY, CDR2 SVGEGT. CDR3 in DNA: TGTGCCAGCAGGATACCGGGACTAGCGGGAGTTAATGAGCAGTTCTTC. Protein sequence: CASRIPGLAGVNEQFF.

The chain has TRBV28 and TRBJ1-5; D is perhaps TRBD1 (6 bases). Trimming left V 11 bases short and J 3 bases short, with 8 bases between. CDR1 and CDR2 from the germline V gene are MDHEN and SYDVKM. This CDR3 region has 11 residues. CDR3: CAGGVNQPQHF. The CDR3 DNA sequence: TGTGCCGGGGGCGTCAATCAGCCCCAGCATTTT.

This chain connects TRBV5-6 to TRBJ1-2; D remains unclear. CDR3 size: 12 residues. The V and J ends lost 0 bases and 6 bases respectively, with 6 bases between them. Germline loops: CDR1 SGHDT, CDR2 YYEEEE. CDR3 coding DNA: TGTGCCAGCAGCTTGGCCAGTGATGGCTACACCTTC. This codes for CASSLASDGYTF.

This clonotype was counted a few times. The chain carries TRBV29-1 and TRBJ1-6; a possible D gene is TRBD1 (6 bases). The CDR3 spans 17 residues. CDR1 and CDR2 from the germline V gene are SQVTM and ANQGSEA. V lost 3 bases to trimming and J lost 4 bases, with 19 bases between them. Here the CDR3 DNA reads TGCAGCGTTGACCGGGGGGGGCCGGACCAGTATAATTCACCCCTCCACTTT. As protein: CSVDRGGPDQYNSPLHF.

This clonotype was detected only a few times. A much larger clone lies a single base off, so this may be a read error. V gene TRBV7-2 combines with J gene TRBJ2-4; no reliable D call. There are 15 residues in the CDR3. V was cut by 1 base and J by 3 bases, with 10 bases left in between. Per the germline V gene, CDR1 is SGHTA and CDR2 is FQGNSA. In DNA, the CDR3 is TGTGCCAGCAGCTTAGTCTGGGGTGACAAAAACATTCAGTACTTC. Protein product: CASSLVWGDKNIQYF.

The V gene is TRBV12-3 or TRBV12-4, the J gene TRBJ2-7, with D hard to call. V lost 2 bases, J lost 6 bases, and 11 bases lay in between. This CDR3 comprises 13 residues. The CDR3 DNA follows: TGTGCCAGCAGTTTACAAGACCCGGCCGAGCAGTACTTC. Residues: CASSLQDPAEQYF.

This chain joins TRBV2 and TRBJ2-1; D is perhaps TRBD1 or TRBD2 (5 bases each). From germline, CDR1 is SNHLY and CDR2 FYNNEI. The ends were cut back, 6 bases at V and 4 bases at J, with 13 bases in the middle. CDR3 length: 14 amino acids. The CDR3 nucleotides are TGTGCCAGCAGCGGTCGTGGGGGTTACAATGAGCAGTTCTTC. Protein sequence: CASSGRGGYNEQFF. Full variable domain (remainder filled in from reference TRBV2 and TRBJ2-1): EPEVTQTPSHQVTQMGQEVILRCVPISNHLYFYWYRQILGQKVEFLVSFYNNEISEKSEIFDDQFSVERPDGSNFTLKIRSTKLEDSAMYFCASSGRGGYNEQFFGPGTRLTVL.

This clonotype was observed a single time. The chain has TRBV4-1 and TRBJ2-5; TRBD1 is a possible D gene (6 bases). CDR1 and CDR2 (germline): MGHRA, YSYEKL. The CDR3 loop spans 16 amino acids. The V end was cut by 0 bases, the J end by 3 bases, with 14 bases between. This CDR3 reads CASSQEVGTIEETQYF. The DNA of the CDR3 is TGCGCCAGCAGCCAAGAGGTTGGGACAATAGAAGAGACCCAGTACTTC.

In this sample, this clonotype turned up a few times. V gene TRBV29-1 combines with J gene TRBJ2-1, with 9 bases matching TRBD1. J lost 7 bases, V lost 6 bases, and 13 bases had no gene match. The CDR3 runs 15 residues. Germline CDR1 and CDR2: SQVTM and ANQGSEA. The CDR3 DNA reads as TGCAGCGTCCCAAACTTTGGGACAGGGAAAAATGAGCAGTTCTTC. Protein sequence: CSVPNFGTGKNEQFF.

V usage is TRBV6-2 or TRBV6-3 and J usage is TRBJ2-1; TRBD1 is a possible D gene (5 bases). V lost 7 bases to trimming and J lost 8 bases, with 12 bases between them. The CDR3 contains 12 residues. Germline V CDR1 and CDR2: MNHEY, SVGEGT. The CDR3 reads CASTNGAYEQFF. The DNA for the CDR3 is TGTGCCAGCACCAATGGGGCCTATGAGCAGTTCTTC.

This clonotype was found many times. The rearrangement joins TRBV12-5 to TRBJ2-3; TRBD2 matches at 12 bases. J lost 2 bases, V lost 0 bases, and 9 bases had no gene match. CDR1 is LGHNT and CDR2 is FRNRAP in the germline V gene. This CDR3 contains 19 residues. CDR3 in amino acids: CASGLVLGLAGSNTDTQYF. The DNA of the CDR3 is TGTGCTAGTGGTTTGGTACTGGGACTAGCGGGTAGCAACACAGATACGCAGTATTTT.

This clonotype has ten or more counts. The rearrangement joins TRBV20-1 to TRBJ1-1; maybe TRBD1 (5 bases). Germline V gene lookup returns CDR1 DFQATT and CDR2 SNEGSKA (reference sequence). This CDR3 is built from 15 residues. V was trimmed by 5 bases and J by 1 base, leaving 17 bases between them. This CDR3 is CSAPKGRDQNTEAFF. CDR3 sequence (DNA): TGCAGTGCTCCGAAGGGCAGGGATCAGAACACTGAAGCTTTCTTT.

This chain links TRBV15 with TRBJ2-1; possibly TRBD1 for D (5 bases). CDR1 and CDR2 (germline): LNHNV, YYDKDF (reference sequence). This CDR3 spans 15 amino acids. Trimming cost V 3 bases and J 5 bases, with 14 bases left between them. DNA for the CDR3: TGTGCCACCAGCAGCTCAGGGTCTGGCGACAATGAGCAGTTCTTC. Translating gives CATSSSGSGDNEQFF.

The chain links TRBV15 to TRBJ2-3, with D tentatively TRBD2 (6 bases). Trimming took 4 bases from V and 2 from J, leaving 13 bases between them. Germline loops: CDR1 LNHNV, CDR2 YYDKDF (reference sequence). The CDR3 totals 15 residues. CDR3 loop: CATSIRRGFTDTQYF. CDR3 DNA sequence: TGTGCCACCAGCATCCGGAGGGGCTTCACAGATACGCAGTATTTT.

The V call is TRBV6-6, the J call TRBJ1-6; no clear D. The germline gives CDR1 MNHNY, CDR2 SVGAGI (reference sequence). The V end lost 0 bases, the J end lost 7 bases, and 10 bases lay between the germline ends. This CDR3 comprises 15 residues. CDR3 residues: CASSYSEISNSPLHF. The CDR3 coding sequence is TGTGCCAGCAGTTACTCTGAGATCTCGAATTCACCCCTCCACTTT.